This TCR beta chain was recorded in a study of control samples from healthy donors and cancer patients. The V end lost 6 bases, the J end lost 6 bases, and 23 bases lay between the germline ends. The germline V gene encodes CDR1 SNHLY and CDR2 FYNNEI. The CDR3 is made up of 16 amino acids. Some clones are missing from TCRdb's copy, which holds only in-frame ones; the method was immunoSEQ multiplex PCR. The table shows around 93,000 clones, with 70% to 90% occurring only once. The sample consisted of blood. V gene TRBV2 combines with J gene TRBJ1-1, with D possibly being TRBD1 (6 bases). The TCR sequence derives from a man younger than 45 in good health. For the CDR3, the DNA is TGTGCCAGCAGGAATATGGGGGCGTCGGGCAAATCTGAAGCTTTCTTT. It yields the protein CASRNMGASGKSEAFF.